This entry lists 29 T cell receptor beta chains sequenced from one sample in a study of T cell changes during pregnancy in multiple sclerosis. Sequencing was performed with immunoSEQ multiplex PCR; in TCRdb, only in-frame clones are kept and a portion is missing. The sample consists of roughly 42,000 clones, roughly nine tenths of them appearing once. Specimen: CD4+ T cells from peripheral blood mononuclear cells, collected before pregnancy. The receptors stem from a female donor with multiple sclerosis, enrolled in a pregnancy study.

The chain employs TRBV21-1 and TRBJ2-1; the listed D gene, TRBD1, was not tested against the DNA. TRBV21-1 is a pseudogene segment. This CDR3 region has 19 residues. The CDR3 sequence is CASSKHRDRNYSSYNEQFF. In nucleotides, the CDR3 is TGTGCCAGCAGCAAGCACCGGGACAGGAACTATTCTAGTTACAATGAGCAGTTCTTC.

The chain combines TRBV9 with TRBJ1-2; 9 positions match TRBD1. From germline, CDR1 is SGDLS and CDR2 YYNGEE. The CDR3 extends over 16 amino acids. J was trimmed by 5 bases and V by 0 bases; bases with no gene match: 8. In nucleotides, the CDR3 is TGTGCCAGCAGCGTAGGGGGGGGACAGGGTGGTTATGGCTACACCTTC. Translation gives CASSVGGGQGGYGYTF.

The chain recombines TRBV7-2 with TRBJ1-4; maybe TRBD1 (5 bases). Germline values: CDR1 SGHTA, CDR2 FQGNSA. With 3 bases removed from V and 5 bases from J, the gap between germline ends came to 10 bases. CDR3 size: 14 residues. DNA of the CDR3: TGTGCCAGCAGCTTCGACAGCCTGAATGAAAAACTGTTTTTT. Translated, it gives CASSFDSLNEKLFF.

In nucleotides, the CDR3 is TGTGCCAGCAGGGAACTAGCGGGGGATTCAGGGACCCAGTACTTC. Amino acid sequence: CASRELAGDSGTQYF. J is TRBJ2-5 and V is TRBV7-9; 11 positions agree with TRBD2. The CDR3 covers 15 residues. V lost 6 bases and J lost 7; bases outside the gene matches: 10. Germline-derived CDR1 and CDR2 are SEHNR and FQNEAQ (reference sequence).

The chain links TRBV7-2 to TRBJ1-5, with D uncertain. Germline loops: CDR1 SGHTA, CDR2 FQGNSA. The germline V and J ends were trimmed by 6 bases and 3 bases, with 9 bases remaining between them. CDR3 length: 13 residues. The CDR3 loop is CASSGQANQPQHF. DNA for the CDR3: TGTGCCAGCAGTGGTCAGGCCAATCAGCCCCAGCATTTT.

J is TRBJ1-1 and V is TRBV2; D is ambiguous. Trimming stripped 5 bases from V and 8 bases from J, with 9 bases between. Germline CDR1 is SNHLY and CDR2 is FYNNEI. The CDR3 is 11 amino acids. Here the CDR3 DNA reads TGTGCCAGCAGTCCAGACGGGGAAGCTTTCTTT. This gives the protein CASSPDGEAFF.

V and J are TRBV12-5 and TRBJ1-2; no reliable D call. Germline V CDR1 and CDR2: LGHNT, FRNRAP. V lost 3 bases and J 6 bases, leaving 5 bases between the germline ends. This CDR3 has 11 residues. The CDR3 protein is CASGFLNGYTF. CDR3 nucleotides: TGTGCTAGTGGTTTCCTTAATGGCTACACCTTC.

The rearrangement uses TRBV11-3 and TRBJ2-3; 9 bases align to TRBD2. After removal of 4 bases from V and 3 bases from J, the junction contained 8 bases not matched to a gene. CDR3 size: 16 residues. Germline-derived CDR1 and CDR2 are SGHNT and YENEEA. CDR3 DNA: TGTGCCAGCAGCTCATCTAGCGGGGCACGGACAGATACGCAGTATTTT. Its protein is CASSSSSGARTDTQYF.

The chain employs TRBV5-6 and TRBJ2-7; the match to TRBD1 covers 7 bases. CDR1 is SGHDT and CDR2 is YYEEEE in the germline V gene. The CDR3 extends over 13 amino acids. Trimming at V came to 2 bases and at J to 4 bases, leaving 3 bases not matched to a gene. CDR3 nucleotides: TGTGCCAGCAGCTTAGACAGGGTGTACGAGCAGTACTTC. This gives the protein CASSLDRVYEQYF. Full variable domain (outside the CDR3, taken from reference TRBV5-6 and TRBJ2-7): DAGVTQSPTHLIKTRGQQVTLRCSPKSGHDTVSWYQQALGQGPQFIFQYYEEEERQRGNFPDRFSGHQFPNYSSELNVNALLLGDSALYLCASSLDRVYEQYFGPGTRLTVT.

The rearrangement links TRBV9 to TRBJ2-3; 9 bases are a match to TRBD2. The junction had 10 bases not matched to a gene; V was cut back by 1 base and J by 4 bases. Per germline, CDR1 SGDLS and CDR2 YYNGEE. This CDR3 has 17 amino acids. CDR3 nucleotide sequence: TGTGCCAGCAGCGTAACCGCTGGGACTAGCAGCGCAGATACGCAGTATTTT. This sequence encodes CASSVTAGTSSADTQYF.

The V and J genes are TRBV5-1 and TRBJ2-5, with 12 positions matching TRBD2. CDR1 and CDR2 (germline): SGHRS, YFSETQ. The CDR3 length is 16 residues. After removal of 2 bases from V and 0 bases from J, the junction contained 2 bases not matched to a gene. The CDR3 DNA reads as TGCGCCAGCAGCTTCTGGACTAGCGGGGACCAAGAGACCCAGTACTTC. It yields the protein CASSFWTSGDQETQYF.

V and J are TRBV9 and TRBJ1-2, with 7 nucleotides matching TRBD1. The V gene's germline CDR1 is SGDLS and CDR2 YYNGEE. The CDR3 length is 14 residues. Trimming cost V 4 bases and J 4 bases; bases outside gene matches: 7. CDR3: CASSPRQGPYGYTF. As DNA, the CDR3 is TGTGCCAGCAGCCCCCGACAGGGACCCTATGGCTACACCTTC.

The rearrangement joins TRBV6-6 to TRBJ2-5; maybe TRBD1 (6 bases). The closer fit of TRBJ2-7 to the DNA end suggests the J call may be wrong. CDR1 and CDR2 (germline): MNHNY, SVGAGI (reference sequence). The CDR3 totals 14 residues. CDR3 amino acids: CASIRSKGGYEQYF. Written as DNA, the CDR3 is TGTGCCAGCATAAGGAGTAAAGGGGGCTACGAGCAGTACTTC.

This chain uses TRBV6-5 with TRBJ1-5, with a possible D match to TRBD1 (6 bases). With 5 bases removed from V and 6 bases from J, the gap between germline ends came to 14 bases. CDR1 MNHEY and CDR2 SVGAGI come from the germline V gene. This CDR3 has 14 amino acids. The CDR3 spells CASSLDVGGQPQHF. The CDR3 DNA sequence: TGTGCCAGCAGTCTGGACGTAGGGGGTCAGCCCCAGCATTTT.

This sequence joins TRBV7-2 and TRBJ2-7; D is ambiguous. The CDR3 length is 14 residues. Germline V gene data show CDR1 as SGHTA and CDR2 as FQGNSA. With 5 bases removed from V and 0 bases from J, the gap between germline ends came to 11 bases. CDR3 region: CASSPHPSSYEQYF. The CDR3 bases are TGTGCCAGCAGCCCCCACCCCAGCTCCTACGAGCAGTACTTC.

This clone appeared once. The chain carries TRBV7-8 and TRBJ1-4, with 7 bases aligning to TRBD1. The CDR3 consists of 16 residues. CDR1 SGHVS and CDR2 FQNEAQ come from the germline V gene. J was trimmed by 7 bases and V by 5 bases; bases with no gene match: 13. The CDR3 loop reads CASSGDTGASREKLFF. The CDR3 nucleotides are TGTGCCAGCAGCGGAGACACAGGGGCCTCGCGTGAAAAACTGTTTTTT. Based on the CDR3 plus reference TRBV7-8 and TRBJ1-4, the full variable domain is GAGVSQSPRYKVAKRGQDVALRCDPISGHVSLFWYQQALGQGPEFLTYFQNEAQLDKSGLPSDRFFAERPEGSVSTLKIQRTQQEDSAVYLCASSGDTGASREKLFFGSGTQLSVL.

The V gene is TRBV30, the J gene TRBJ2-3, with TRBD1 matching 8 bases. Germline V CDR1 and CDR2: GTSNPN, SVGIG (reference sequence). Trimming cost V 1 base and J 4 bases; bases outside gene matches: 4. The CDR3 has 14 amino acids. The CDR3 is CAWSAQGGSDTQYF. For the CDR3, the DNA is TGTGCCTGGAGTGCACAGGGGGGATCAGATACGCAGTATTTT.

The chain has TRBV29-1 and TRBJ2-5; the match to TRBD1 covers 10 bases. This CDR3 is 13 amino acids long. CDR1 SQVTM and CDR2 ANQGSEA come from the germline V gene. V dropped 6 bases and J dropped 4; count of bases not matched to a gene: 5. The CDR3 loop is CSVTGGNGETQYF. Here the CDR3 DNA reads TGCAGCGTGACAGGGGGCAATGGAGAGACCCAGTACTTC.

The chain's CDR3 is CATHAQGPAFYEQFF. CDR3 DNA: TGTGCCACCCACGCCCAGGGTCCGGCTTTCTATGAGCAGTTCTTC. The V gene is TRBV2, the J gene TRBJ2-1; maybe TRBD1 (5 bases). The CDR3 loop spans 15 amino acids. Trimming removed 10 bases at V and 8 bases at J, with 24 bases between. In germline, CDR1 is SNHLY, CDR2 FYNNEI. Combining the CDR3 with reference TRBV2 and TRBJ2-1 gives the whole variable domain EPEVTQTPSHQVTQMGQEVILRCVPISNHLYFYWYRQILGQKVEFLVSFYNNEISEKSEIFDDQFSVERPDGSNFTLKIRSTKLEDSAMYFCATHAQGPAFYEQFFGPGTRLTVL.

The genes are TRBV7-3 and TRBJ2-1; D is possibly TRBD2 (5 bases). The V gene's germline CDR1 is SGHTA and CDR2 FQGTGA. The germline V and J ends were trimmed by 1 base and 9 bases, with 7 bases remaining between them. This CDR3 has 12 amino acids. CDR3: CASSLNRGEQFF. In DNA, the CDR3 is TGTGCCAGCAGCTTAAACCGGGGTGAGCAGTTCTTC.

The chain joins TRBV30 to TRBJ2-7; TRBD1 matches 8 bases. Germline trimming cut 3 bases from V and 2 bases from J; bases unmatched to any gene: 15. Germline CDR1 GTSNPN, CDR2 SVGIG (reference sequence). CDR3 length: 17 amino acids. CDR3 nucleotide sequence: TGTGCCTGGAGAAGCCACGGACGTACAGGGGGGACCTACGAGCAGTACTTC. Translating gives CAWRSHGRTGGTYEQYF.

V is TRBV4-3 and J is TRBJ1-5, with D unclear. The CDR3 has 13 amino acids. Germline V gene data show CDR1 as LGHNA and CDR2 as YSLEER. V gave up 0 bases and J gave up 3 bases, with 3 bases separating them. The CDR3 coding sequence is TGCGCCAGCAGCCAAGACTTCAATCAGCCCCAGCATTTT. This encodes CASSQDFNQPQHF.

The rearrangement joins TRBV13 to TRBJ1-3; 10 bases are a match to TRBD1. The ends lost 5 bases at V and 0 bases at J; junction bases unmatched: 4. This CDR3 spans 16 amino acids. Per germline, CDR1 PRHDT and CDR2 FYEKMQ (reference sequence). The CDR3 spells CASSRQGANSGNTIYF. The DNA for the CDR3 is TGTGCCAGCAGCCGACAGGGGGCTAACTCTGGAAACACCATATATTTT.

The chain has TRBV27 and TRBJ1-2; D is perhaps TRBD1 (5 bases). Germline V lookup: CDR1 MNHEY, CDR2 SMNVEV (reference sequence). Trimming cost V 3 bases and J 6 bases, with 11 bases left between them. The CDR3 spans 13 residues. CDR3 in DNA: TGTGCCAGCAGTTTTCAGGGTAGAAATGGCTACACCTTC. It encodes CASSFQGRNGYTF.

V and J are TRBV7-9 and TRBJ2-3; perhaps TRBD2 as D (6 bases). Deletions cut 9 bases from V and 3 bases from J, with 25 bases between. This CDR3 spans 17 amino acids. Germline V gene sequence: CDR1 SEHNR, CDR2 FQNEAQ (reference sequence). The CDR3 DNA sequence: TGTGCCAGGGGATCGGGAGCCGGGACCCCAGGGACAGATACGCAGTATTTT. This translates into CARGSGAGTPGTDTQYF.

This clone has a single count. The V and J genes are TRBV7-6 and TRBJ1-1; weak D call: TRBD1 (5 bases). The CDR3 is 13 amino acids. From germline, CDR1 is SGHVS and CDR2 FNYEAQ. V was shortened by 3 bases and J by 3 bases, with 8 bases between the two germline ends. The CDR3 loop is CASSFRVDTEAFF. Here the CDR3 DNA reads TGTGCCAGCAGCTTCAGGGTAGACACTGAAGCTTTCTTT.

The rearrangement joins TRBV28 to TRBJ1-6; maybe TRBD1 (5 bases). CDR3 length: 14 amino acids. Germline values: CDR1 MDHEN, CDR2 SYDVKM. V lost 1 base and J lost 8, with 9 bases in between. The CDR3 reads CASSLLLRDSPLHF. CDR3 DNA: TGTGCCAGCAGTTTATTGCTCAGGGATTCACCCCTCCACTTT.

This clone is a singleton in its sample. This sequence joins TRBV7-9 and TRBJ2-5; 10 bases map to TRBD1. The germline CDR1 and CDR2 sequences are SEHNR and FQNEAQ (reference sequence). The CDR3 is 14 amino acids. V dropped 5 bases and J dropped 5; count of bases not matched to a gene: 5. In DNA form, the CDR3 reads TGTGCCAGCAGCATCGAGGACAGGGGGGAGACCCAGTACTTC. Protein product: CASSIEDRGETQYF.

This chain joins TRBV4-3 and TRBJ2-1; the match to TRBD2 covers 8 bases. Germline lookup yields CDR1 LGHNA and CDR2 YSLEER. The CDR3 length is 14 residues. The V gene end was trimmed by 4 bases and the J gene end by 12 bases; junction bases not matched to a gene: 11. CDR3 nucleotides: TGCGCCAGCAGCCCAGTCGGACTGGCGGGGGGGCAGTTCTTC. Amino acids: CASSPVGLAGGQFF.